The sequence of this TCR beta chain was determined in a study of cytomegalovirus exposure and HLA in healthy donors. Study outcomes and limitations: The study assumed roughly uniform donor sequencing depth for presence/absence analyses. The investigators catalogued 180 or so TCR beta chains as cytomegalovirus-associated.

The germline V gene has CDR1 SEHNR and CDR2 FQNEAQ (reference sequence). The length of the CDR3 is 16 residues. Though probably carrying unrecorded immune exposures, donors were nominally healthy at sampling. The PCR used 60 Vbeta and 13 Jbeta primers. In the study's own analysis: Approximately 9.9 million of about 88 million unique TCR beta chains were shared, per a later count. Using immunoSEQ multiplex PCR, the repertoire was profiled, and TCRdb retains in-frame clones only, with some absent. Clonal size and the V and J genes are those of that table, whereas D and trimming came from the DNA. The sample yields approximately 170,000 clones, over 70% seen once. With regard to this clone: Its antigen is still unknown.

The clonotype originates from a female donor in good health and CMV-seronegative. The V and J genes are TRBV7-9 and TRBJ2-5; 9 bases agree with TRBD1. The better agreement between TRBJ2-7 and the DNA end casts doubt on the J call. Sequenced material: PBMCs. The CDR3 sequence is CASSLAGTGSSYEQYF. The CDR3 coding sequence is TGTGCCAGCAGCTTAGCCGGGACAGGGTCTTCCTACGAGCAGTACTTC.